This T cell receptor beta chain was sequenced in a study of T cells in Graves' hyperthyroidism and ophthalmopathy. Study-level results: In simple terms, a model built on 13 V-J features told ophthalmopathy apart from stable hyperthyroidism. The majority of expanded thyroid clonotypes above 0.001 also appeared in blood.

Researchers barred patients who had uncontrolled infection, other autoimmune disease, pregnancy or lactation. Source material for PBMCs was roughly 10 ml fresh peripheral blood. As for this clonotype: The target antigen is unknown.

The CDR3 regions of TCR beta were amplified from RNA transcripts. First-round RT-PCR targeting the TCR CDR3 was performed with the HTBI primer set. TCRdb called the multiplex PCR reads again in MiXCR, with one record for every CDR3 protein. This table holds about 640,000 distinct CDR3 sequences, around 20% found once. The CDR3 length is 14 residues. The V gene lost 5 bases and the J gene lost 2 bases, with 12 bases spanning the gap. This TCR derives from a young man with Graves' ophthalmopathy. The V and J genes are TRBV12-3 or TRBV12-4 and TRBJ2-5, with D maybe TRBD2 (6 bases). The specimen sequenced was blood. The CDR3, as DNA: TGTGCCAGCAGTCCGGCGGGACCTCAAGAGACCCAGTACTTC. It specifies CASSPAGPQETQYF.